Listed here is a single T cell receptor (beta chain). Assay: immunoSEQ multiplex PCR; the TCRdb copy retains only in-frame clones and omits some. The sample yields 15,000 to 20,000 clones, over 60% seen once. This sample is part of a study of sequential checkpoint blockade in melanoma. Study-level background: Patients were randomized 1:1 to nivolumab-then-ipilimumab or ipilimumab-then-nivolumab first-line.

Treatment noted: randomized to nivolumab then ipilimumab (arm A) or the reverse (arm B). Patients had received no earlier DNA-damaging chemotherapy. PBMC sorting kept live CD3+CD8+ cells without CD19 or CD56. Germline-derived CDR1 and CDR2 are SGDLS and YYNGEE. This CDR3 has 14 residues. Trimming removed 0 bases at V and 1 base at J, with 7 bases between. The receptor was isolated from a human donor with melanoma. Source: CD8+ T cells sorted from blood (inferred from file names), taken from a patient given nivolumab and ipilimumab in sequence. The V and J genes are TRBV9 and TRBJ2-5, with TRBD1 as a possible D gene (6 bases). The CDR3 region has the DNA TGTGCCAGCAGCGTAGGAGGGGGCCAAGAGACCCAGTACTTC. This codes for CASSVGGGQETQYF.